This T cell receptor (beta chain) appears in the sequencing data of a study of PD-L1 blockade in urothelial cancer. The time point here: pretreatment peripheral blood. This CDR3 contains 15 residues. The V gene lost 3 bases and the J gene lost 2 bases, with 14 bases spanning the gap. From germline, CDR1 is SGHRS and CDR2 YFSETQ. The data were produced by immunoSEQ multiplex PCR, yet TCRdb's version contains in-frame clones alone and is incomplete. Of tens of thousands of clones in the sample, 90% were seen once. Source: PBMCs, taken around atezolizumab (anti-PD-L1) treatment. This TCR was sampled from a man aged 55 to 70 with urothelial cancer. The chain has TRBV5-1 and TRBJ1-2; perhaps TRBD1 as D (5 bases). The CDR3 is CASSSPGLINYGYTF. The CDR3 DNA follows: TGCGCCAGCAGCTCTCCGGGACTCATCAACTATGGCTACACCTTC. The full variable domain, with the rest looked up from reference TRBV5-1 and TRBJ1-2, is KAGVTQTPRYLIKTRGQQVTLSCSPISGHRSVSWYQQTPGQGLQFLFEYFSETQRNKGNFPGRFSGRQFSNSRSEMNVSTLELGDSALYLCASSSPGLINYGYTFGSGTRLTVV.